What follows is one T cell receptor (beta chain) and its context. This CDR3 is missing its conserved last phenylalanine or tryptophan, likely due to a read error. The data originate from a study of tumor-infiltrating lymphocytes in primary liver carcinoma. TCR beta cDNA was made from roughly 500 ng total RNA with a constant-region primer. Libraries of TCR beta came from three nested multiplex PCR rounds with slightly modified ARM-PCR. Running 10 cycles apiece, the first two PCR rounds relied on TRBV1-TRBV30 forward primers together with a C-beta reverse primer. TCRdb reprocessed the multiplex PCR reads via MiXCR and lists one record per CDR3 protein. The sample shows about 22,000 distinct CDR3 sequences, 80% of them seen only once. Unsorted bulk tissue (roughly 18-32 mg) underwent RNA and DNA co-extraction. Germline-derived CDR1 and CDR2 are MNHEY and SVGAGI. Trimming removed 8 bases at V and 2 bases at J, with 16 bases between. This CDR3 has 14 amino acids.

This chain links TRBV6-5 with TRBJ2-7; D is ambiguous. Sample: liver tumor tissue from sampling region 2. The subset: tumor region T2, inferior pole. The sequence was collected from a woman aged 25 to 39 with primary liver carcinoma and hepatitis B virus infection. In nucleotides, the CDR3 is TGTGCCAGCGGTCTCTTTACCCCCCCCTACGAGCAGTACATC. Amino acids: CASGLFTPPYEQYI.